This T cell receptor (beta chain) comes out of a study of T cells in Graves' hyperthyroidism and ophthalmopathy. Study findings and constraints: Stable hyperthyroidism and ophthalmopathy were separated using 13 V-J signatures.

The V end was cut by 6 bases, the J end by 1 base, with 7 bases between. Germline CDR1 MNHNS, CDR2 SASEGT. The CDR3 spans 13 residues. For Graves' hyperthyroidism to be stable, ophthalmopathy could not progress within 18 months. Not enrolled were patients with uncontrolled infection, other autoimmune disease, pregnancy or lactation. Using RNA transcripts as the source, TCR beta CDR3 regions were amplified. HTBI primers drove first-round RT-PCR of the TCR CDR3. Each CDR3 protein is one row after TCRdb ran MiXCR on the multiplex PCR reads. The sample has 500,000 to 750,000 distinct CDR3 sequences, about 45% seen once. The table lists this clonotype with many counts. What it binds is not known.

Sequencing was done on a sample of peripheral blood or thyroid tissue (not recorded which). The clonotype was recovered from a woman aged 18-29 years with Graves' hyperthyroidism. The V and J genes are TRBV6-1 and TRBJ1-5; D gene uncertain. CDR3 DNA sequence: TGTGCCAGCAGAATGACAAGCAATCAGCCCCAGCATTTT. Protein product: CASRMTSNQPQHF.